The present T cell receptor (beta chain) was sequenced within a study of blood T cells in healthy people across ages. The CDR3 extends over 14 amino acids. About this clonotype: Germline and junction disagree at one end, which may indicate a read error.

Using a J-beta primer mix together with a sample-barcoded 5' primer, a second PCR was run for about 6 to 12 cycles. TCRdb re-called the 5' RACE reads with MiXCR, one entry per CDR3 protein. Here the sample spans over 1,500,000 distinct CDR3 sequences, approximately 39% being singletons. This chain uses TRBV12-3 or TRBV12-4 with TRBJ1-6, with 9 bases that match TRBD1. The sequence derives from a human donor in good health. The sample comprised blood. The CDR3 DNA sequence: TGTGCCAGCAGAGGGACAGGGACAAATTCGCCCCTCCACTTT. Protein: CASRGTGTNSPLHF.